A single sample is the source of the 22 T cell receptor beta chains below, sequenced in a study of blood T cell repertoires in COVID-19. Method: immunoSEQ multiplex PCR; TCRdb's copy keeps in-frame clones and lacks some. The sample has about 270,000 clones; under 90% are singletons. The sample taken for sequencing was PBMCs or T cells enriched from blood (not recorded which). The receptors come from a man between 18 and 29 years old who had recovered from COVID-19.

This clone appeared once. The chain recombines TRBV14 with TRBJ2-7, with D tentatively TRBD2 (5 bases). V was pared by 2 bases and J by 5 bases, with 7 bases between. Germline V CDR1 and CDR2: SGHDN, FVKESK. The CDR3 contains 12 residues. The CDR3 DNA sequence: TGTGCCAGCAGCCAATCGGGGAACGAGCAGTACTTC. This sequence encodes CASSQSGNEQYF.

This chain connects TRBV28 to TRBJ2-7; a weak D match, TRBD2 (5 bases). Trimming shortened V by 3 bases and J by 3 bases, and 15 bases separated the two germline ends. Germline CDR1 and CDR2: MDHEN and SYDVKM. This CDR3 comprises 15 residues. The CDR3 loop is CASSFSGSKNYEQYF. The CDR3 coding sequence is TGTGCCAGCAGTTTTTCGGGATCAAAAAACTACGAGCAGTACTTC.

In DNA, the CDR3 is TGTGCCAGCAGTGTGAACAGAAACAATTCACCCCTCCACTTT. Amino acids: CASSVNRNNSPLHF. V and J are TRBV2 and TRBJ1-6, with D unclear. V was trimmed by 4 bases and J by 7 bases, leaving 11 bases between them. The CDR3 runs to 14 residues. Germline V CDR1 and CDR2: SNHLY, FYNNEI.

The CDR3 DNA reads as TGTGCCAGCAGCTTAGGGGACAGGGGCCCGGAGCAGTACTTC. Protein: CASSLGDRGPEQYF. The V and J genes are TRBV11-3 and TRBJ2-7, with TRBD1 matching over 10 bases. V shed 1 base, J shed 7 bases, and the junction held 4 bases outside the gene matches. Germline values: CDR1 SGHNT, CDR2 YENEEA. The CDR3 loop spans 14 amino acids. The full variable domain, in which reference TRBV11-3 and TRBJ2-7 provide the parts outside the CDR3, is EAGVVQSPRYKIIEKKQPVAFWCNPISGHNTLYWYLQNLGQGPELLIRYENEEAVDDSQLPKDRFSAERLKGVDSTLKIQPAELGDSAVYLCASSLGDRGPEQYFGPGTRLTVT.

This clone was seen more than once but under ten times. CDR3 DNA: TGTGCCAGCAGCTTAGCTTGGCTTTCACCCCTCCACTTT. As protein: CASSLAWLSPLHF. The chain combines TRBV7-2 with TRBJ1-6; no firm D call. This CDR3 has 13 residues. In germline, CDR1 is SGHTA, CDR2 FQGNSA. The V end lost 0 bases, the J end lost 9 bases, and 6 bases lay between the germline ends.

The V and J genes are TRBV6-1 and TRBJ1-5; 7 positions match TRBD1. With V trimmed by 2 bases and J by 4 bases, 5 bases remained unmatched. This CDR3 comprises 15 residues. The germline CDR1 and CDR2 sequences are MNHNS and SASEGT. The CDR3 DNA reads TGTGCCAGCAGTGAAACAGGGGTGAGAAATCAGCCCCAGCATTTT. Amino acid sequence: CASSETGVRNQPQHF.

This rearrangement joins TRBV3-1 (or the pseudogene TRBV3-2) to TRBJ2-3, with 8 bases aligning to TRBD1. With 8 bases clipped from V and 0 bases from J, the junction kept 10 bases outside the gene matches. The CDR3 covers 16 residues. The germline CDR1 and CDR2 sequences are LGHDT and YNNKEL (reference sequence). The CDR3: CASAKGTGKSTDTQYF. CDR3 in DNA: TGTGCCAGCGCTAAAGGGACAGGCAAGAGCACAGATACGCAGTATTTT.

The V gene is TRBV2, the J gene TRBJ1-2; D call uncertain. This CDR3 has 13 amino acids. The V end was cut by 3 bases, the J end by 0 bases, with 5 bases between. Germline loops: CDR1 SNHLY, CDR2 FYNNEI. CDR3 nucleotide sequence: TGTGCCAGCAGTGACAGGTCTAACTATGGCTACACCTTC. This gives the protein CASSDRSNYGYTF.

The chain has TRBV7-9 and TRBJ1-4, with 7 nucleotides matching TRBD1. The CDR3 loop spans 15 amino acids. Germline-derived CDR1 and CDR2 are SEHNR and FQNEAQ (reference sequence). Trimming cost V 6 bases and J 8 bases; bases outside gene matches: 12. CDR3 sequence reads: CASSTTGELSEKLFF. For the CDR3, the DNA is TGTGCCAGCAGTACTACAGGGGAACTAAGCGAAAAACTGTTTTTT. Using reference TRBV7-9 and TRBJ1-4 for the parts outside the CDR3, the full variable domain is DTGVSQNPRHKITKRGQNVTFRCDPISEHNRLYWYRQTLGQGPEFLTYFQNEAQLEKSRLLSDRFSAERPKGSFSTLEIQRTEQGDSAMYLCASSTTGELSEKLFFGSGTQLSVL.

The V call is TRBV5-6, the J call TRBJ2-7; maybe TRBD2 (6 bases). Germline V gene data show CDR1 as SGHDT and CDR2 as YYEEEE. V shed 7 bases and J shed 3 bases, with 20 bases lying between them. The CDR3 runs 15 residues. DNA of the CDR3: TGTGCCAGCCGTGTTCGGGGTAGCGGTGACTACGAGCAGTACTTC. Translating gives CASRVRGSGDYEQYF.

This clone was detected once. The V and J genes are TRBV4-1 and TRBJ2-1; 9 bases line up with TRBD2. V lost 1 base to trimming and J lost 7 bases; unmatched junction nucleotides: 11. CDR3 length equals 17 residues. Germline V gene sequence: CDR1 MGHRA, CDR2 YSYEKL. Here the CDR3 reads CASSQGPPSGEENEQFF. The CDR3 DNA is TGCGCCAGCAGCCAAGGCCCGCCTAGCGGGGAAGAGAATGAGCAGTTCTTC.

This sequence joins TRBV19 and TRBJ2-3; no definite D call. The CDR3 length is 13 residues. The V end lost 5 bases, the J end lost 8 bases, and 14 bases lay between the germline ends. Germline CDR1 reads LNHDA; CDR2 reads SQIVND (reference sequence). Here the CDR3 DNA reads TGTGCCAGTAGTCTACTCCCCAGCGCTACGCAGTATTTT. This translates into CASSLLPSATQYF.

The chain links TRBV10-3 to TRBJ2-5; 11 positions agree with TRBD2. Germline V gene data show CDR1 as ENHRY and CDR2 as SYGVKD. V gave up 0 bases and J gave up 2 bases; unmatched junction bases: 5. This CDR3 comprises 17 residues. The CDR3 DNA reads as TGTGCCATCAGTGAGTCGGCTAGCGGGAGGACTCAAGAGACCCAGTACTTC. It encodes CAISESASGRTQETQYF.

This chain joins TRBV28 and TRBJ2-3; D unresolved. V was cut by 3 bases and J by 5 bases, with 12 bases left in between. The CDR3 totals 14 residues. Germline CDR1 and CDR2: MDHEN and SYDVKM. CDR3 in amino acids: CASSLFRLRDTQYF. DNA for the CDR3: TGTGCCAGCAGTTTGTTCCGACTCCGAGATACGCAGTATTTT.

Only one count was recorded for this clone. V gene TRBV6-1 combines with J gene TRBJ2-7; the D is unclear. V lost 0 bases, J lost 5 bases, and 14 bases lay in between. Germline assignment: CDR1 MNHNS and CDR2 SASEGT. This CDR3 comprises 15 residues. In DNA, the CDR3 is TGTGCCAGCAGTGAAGCAGGCGGCGTGAGGAACGAGCAGTACTTC. It translates to CASSEAGGVRNEQYF.

The rearrangement joins TRBV24-1 to TRBJ2-1; weak D call: TRBD2 (5 bases). The CDR3 has 16 amino acids. Germline V gene lookup returns CDR1 KGHDR and CDR2 SFDVKD. Trimming cost V 1 base and J 0 bases, with 9 bases left between them. CDR3 region: CATSDFSVSSYNEQFF. The CDR3, as DNA: TGTGCCACCAGTGATTTTAGCGTTAGCTCCTACAATGAGCAGTTCTTC.

This chain uses TRBV7-2 with TRBJ2-7, with TRBD1 matching over 7 bases. The CDR3 is 14 residues long. Looked up from germline, CDR1 is SGHTA and CDR2 is FQGNSA. V shed 5 bases, J shed 2 bases, and the junction held 6 bases outside the gene matches. Written as DNA, the CDR3 is TGTGCCAGCAGCGGATCAGGACAGGCCTACGAGCAGTACTTC. This gives the protein CASSGSGQAYEQYF. Looking up the rest from reference TRBV7-2 and TRBJ2-7 gives the full variable domain: GAGVSQSPSNKVTEKGKDVELRCDPISGHTALYWYRQSLGQGLEFLIYFQGNSAPDKSGLPSDRFSAERTGGSVSTLTIQRTQQEDSAVYLCASSGSGQAYEQYFGPGTRLTVT.

V is TRBV2 and J is TRBJ1-2; TRBD1 aligns across 9 bases. The CDR3 spans 13 residues. The junction had 8 bases not matched to a gene; V was cut back by 7 bases and J by 8 bases. Germline CDR1 is SNHLY and CDR2 is FYNNEI. Written as DNA, the CDR3 is TGTGCCAGCATTGAGGACAGGGGTGGCGGCTACACCTTC. This codes for CASIEDRGGGYTF.

The CDR3 DNA reads TGTGCCAGCAGTTTAGGAGTCCCCGGGGAGCTGTTTTTT. Translation gives CASSLGVPGELFF. V is TRBV28 and J is TRBJ2-2; D is undetermined. CDR1 and CDR2 (germline): MDHEN, SYDVKM. V shed 2 bases and J shed 6 bases, with 7 bases lying between them. CDR3 length: 13 residues.

A single count supports this clone. This chain joins TRBV1 and TRBJ2-7; the table gives TRBD1 as D, unverified against the DNA. TRBV1 is described as a pseudogene. The CDR3 is 14 amino acids. DNA of the CDR3: TGCACCAGCACCTCAGGGGGCGTCACCTACGAGCAGTACTTC. Protein sequence: CTSTSGGVTYEQYF.

J is TRBJ1-2 and V is TRBV7-9, with D possibly being TRBD1 (5 bases). CDR3 size: 18 residues. V was shortened by 3 bases and J by 0 bases, with 20 bases between the two germline ends. Germline assignment: CDR1 SEHNR and CDR2 FQNEAQ (reference sequence). In DNA form, the CDR3 reads TGTGCCAGCAGCTTCGACAGCGCAGAGAAGATAGCTAACTATGGCTACACCTTC. Residues: CASSFDSAEKIANYGYTF. Drawing the rest from reference TRBV7-9 and TRBJ1-2, the complete variable domain is DTGVSQNPRHKITKRGQNVTFRCDPISEHNRLYWYRQTLGQGPEFLTYFQNEAQLEKSRLLSDRFSAERPKGSFSTLEIQRTEQGDSAMYLCASSFDSAEKIANYGYTFGSGTRLTVV.

The chain couples TRBV7-3 to TRBJ2-1; 7 bases are a match to TRBD1. The CDR3 runs to 16 residues. V lost 0 bases, J lost 8 bases, and 10 bases stayed unmatched. The germline gives CDR1 SGHTA, CDR2 FQGTGA. The CDR3 here is CASSLTGRGILDEQFF. The CDR3 coding sequence is TGTGCCAGCAGCTTAACGGGCAGGGGGATTTTGGATGAGCAGTTCTTC.